The following is a TCR beta chain sequence with its context. Its antigen is currently unknown. Duration under 3 months, a NOSPECS grade of at least 4, and a Clinical Activity Score of at least 3 characterized the ophthalmopathy patients. Thyroid ultrasound, orbital computed tomography, clinical symptoms, and serum thyroxine and TRAb underpinned diagnoses. Amplified TCR beta CDR3 regions derived from RNA transcripts. RT-PCR in the first round (using the HTBI primer set) targeted the TCR CDR3. MiXCR was run by TCRdb on the multiplex PCR reads, yielding one entry per CDR3 protein. The sample includes about 640,000 distinct CDR3 sequences, around 20% of them seen just once. This record comes from a study of T cells in Graves' hyperthyroidism and ophthalmopathy. Study-wide points: Ophthalmopathy stood apart from stable hyperthyroidism in a 13 V-J model.

Per germline, CDR1 GTSNPN and CDR2 SVGIG (reference sequence). The CDR3 runs to 14 residues. The V end was cut by 8 bases, the J end by 2 bases, with 18 bases between. The TCR comes from a man aged 25 to 40 with Graves' ophthalmopathy. Sequencing was done on a sample of blood. The gene calls are TRBV30 and TRBJ1-1; tentative D call: TRBD1 (6 bases). CDR3 protein: CAGEMTGSNTEAFF. For the CDR3, the DNA is TGTGCCGGGGAAATGACAGGAAGTAACACTGAAGCTTTCTTT.